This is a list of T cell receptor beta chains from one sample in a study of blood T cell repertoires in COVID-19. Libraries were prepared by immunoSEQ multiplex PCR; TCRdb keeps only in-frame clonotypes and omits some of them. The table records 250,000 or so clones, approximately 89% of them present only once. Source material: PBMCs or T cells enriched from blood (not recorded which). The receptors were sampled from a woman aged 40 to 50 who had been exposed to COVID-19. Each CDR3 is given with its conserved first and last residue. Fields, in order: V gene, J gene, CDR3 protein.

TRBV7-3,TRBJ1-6,CASSLLGRGYSPLHF
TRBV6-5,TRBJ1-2,CASSRPGINYGYTF
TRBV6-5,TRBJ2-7,CASSYRTVGTYEQYF
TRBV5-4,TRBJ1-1,CASSLAVFGQMNTEAFF
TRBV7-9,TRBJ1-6,CASSFDRSSPLHF
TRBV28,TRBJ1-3,CASSTHYFTGQAGNTIYF
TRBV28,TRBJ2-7,CASSSPGYEQYF
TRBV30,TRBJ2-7,CAWSVRGTGTYEQYF
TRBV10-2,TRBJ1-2,CASRDNNRGYGYTF
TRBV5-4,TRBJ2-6,CASSLVGSGANVLTF
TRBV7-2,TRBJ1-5,CASSPRGNQPQHF
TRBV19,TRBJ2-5,CASSVLTSGVGETQYF
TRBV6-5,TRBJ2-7,CASSLDRQGDEQYF
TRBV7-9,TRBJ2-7,CASSFKGPGQRALGYEQYF
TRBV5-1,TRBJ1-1,CATRTAGTTEAFF
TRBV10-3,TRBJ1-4,CAISVQADNEKLFF
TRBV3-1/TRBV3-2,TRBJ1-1,CASSQASGAEAFF
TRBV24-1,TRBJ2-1,CATSDPGQGSDEQFF
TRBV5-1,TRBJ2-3,CASSPGRGQGFTDTQYF
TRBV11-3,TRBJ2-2,CASSLTGSGELFF
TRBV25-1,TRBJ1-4,CASSDTRQGNGEKLFF
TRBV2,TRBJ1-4,CASGGQGANEKLFF
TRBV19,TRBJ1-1,CASSRTAASALNTEAFF
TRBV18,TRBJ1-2,CASSPQTRDRGSYGYTF
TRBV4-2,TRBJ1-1,CASSQDKGVKAFF